The 24 T cell receptor beta chains below all came from one sample that was sequenced in a study of post-analysis software for immune sequencing data (dated by TCRdb to the mid-2010s). Overall study results and their limits: Significantly higher frequencies in patients than in controls were found for several TRBV segments, including TRBV5-6, TRBV5-1 and TRBV20-1.

These TCRs' antigens remain unknown. Libraries were constructed by PCR. The data were produced on an Illumina HiSeq 2500. To reduce PCR and sequencing biases, unique molecular identifiers were built into the TCR beta cDNA libraries. TCRdb reprocessed the public reads (quality trimming at Q25 with fastp, clone calling with MiXCR) and kept in-frame beta chains. All rows with the same CDR3 protein become a single entry with the most common DNA and genes. In this sample the table shows hundreds of thousands of distinct CDR3 sequences, roughly two fifths of which occur a single time. The ten largest clones capture roughly 1.7% of the sample. The sequencing sample was made of blood. These receptors all come from a girl aged 10 to 17 with multiple sclerosis.

There are many counts of this clonotype. Written as DNA, the CDR3 is TGTGCCAGCAAAGCAGGGAGCTCCTACGAGCAGTACTTC. It is translated as CASKAGSSYEQYF. The chain employs TRBV2 and TRBJ2-7, with D perhaps TRBD1 or TRBD2 (5 bases each). The V end lost 7 bases, the J end lost 0 bases, and 10 bases lay between the germline ends. CDR1 SNHLY and CDR2 FYNNEI come from the germline V gene. The CDR3 has 13 residues.

This chain uses TRBV27 with TRBJ1-6, with 12 positions matching TRBD1. Germline-derived CDR1 and CDR2 are MNHEY and SMNVEV (reference sequence). V gave up 5 bases and J gave up 7 bases; unmatched junction bases: 3. The CDR3 has 15 residues. The CDR3 sequence is CASSRGQGANSPLHF. The CDR3 nucleotides read TGTGCCAGCAGTCGGGGACAGGGGGCAAATTCACCCCTCCACTTT.

This clonotype was seen a few times. The chain recombines TRBV7-8 with TRBJ1-4; a possible D gene is TRBD1 (5 bases). CDR1 is SGHVS and CDR2 is FQNEAQ in the germline V gene. The V end was cut by 0 bases, the J end by 0 bases, with 8 bases between. The CDR3 extends over 16 amino acids. This CDR3 is CASSLAGAATNEKLFF. The CDR3 DNA reads as TGTGCCAGCAGCTTAGCAGGGGCTGCAACTAATGAAAAACTGTTTTTT.

The chain employs TRBV12-3 or TRBV12-4 and TRBJ2-7, with D perhaps TRBD1 or TRBD2 (6 bases each). V lost 3 bases, J lost 3 bases, and 18 bases lay in between. The CDR3 sequence is 16 residues long. DNA for the CDR3: TGTGCCAGCAGTTTTAATGGGGGGCGCGTAGTCTACGAGCAGTACTTC. Translating gives CASSFNGGRVVYEQYF.

This clonotype was detected only a few times. This chain joins TRBV4-1 and TRBJ1-2; D is ambiguous. This CDR3 region has 13 residues. CDR1 MGHRA and CDR2 YSYEKL come from the germline V gene. V lost 3 bases and J 3 bases, leaving 8 bases between the germline ends. CDR3 region: CASSQGLDYGYTF. CDR3 sequence (DNA): TGCGCCAGCAGCCAGGGTTTGGACTATGGCTACACCTTC.

V is TRBV20-1 and J is TRBJ2-3; TRBD2 matches at 12 bases. The CDR3 is 15 residues long. V dropped 5 bases and J dropped 0; count of bases not matched to a gene: 3. The germline CDR1 and CDR2 sequences are DFQATT and SNEGSKA (reference sequence). CDR3 in amino acids: CSAWTSGVSTDTQYF. In nucleotides, the CDR3 is TGCAGTGCTTGGACTAGCGGGGTTAGCACAGATACGCAGTATTTT.

Only a few counts were recorded for this clonotype. V is TRBV12-3 or TRBV12-4 and J is TRBJ1-2; the D gene is possibly TRBD1 (6 bases). Trimming took 5 bases from V and 4 from J, leaving 14 bases between them. The CDR3 has 14 amino acids. In nucleotides, the CDR3 is TGTGCCAGCAGTAAACAGGGAGGGATCTATGGCTACACCTTC. Translated, it gives CASSKQGGIYGYTF.

The J gene is TRBJ2-5, the V gene TRBV6-2 or TRBV6-3; 8 bases map to TRBD2. There are 15 residues in the CDR3. Germline values: CDR1 MNHEY, CDR2 SVGEGT. V lost 6 bases to trimming and J lost 0 bases; unmatched junction nucleotides: 6. The CDR3 loop reads CASSPQRGYQETQYF. CDR3 nucleotides: TGTGCCAGCAGCCCCCAGCGGGGGTACCAAGAGACCCAGTACTTC.

This sequence joins TRBV20-1 and TRBJ2-3; 13 positions match TRBD2. This CDR3 comprises 14 residues. Looked up from germline, CDR1 is DFQATT and CDR2 is SNEGSKA (reference sequence). V lost 6 bases to trimming and J lost 3 bases; unmatched junction nucleotides: 3. The CDR3 bases are TGCAGTGCGTGGACTAGCGGGAGAACAGATACGCAGTATTTT. It is translated as CSAWTSGRTDTQYF.

This clonotype was recorded once. The genes are TRBV7-2 and TRBJ2-7, with a possible D match to TRBD2 (7 bases). Germline CDR1 reads SGHTA; CDR2 reads FQGNSA. Trimming removed 5 bases from V and 0 bases from J, with 14 bases in between. The CDR3 extends over 15 amino acids. CDR3 sequence (DNA): TGTGCCAGCAGCCCGGGGGGCGCCGTCTCCTACGAGCAGTACTTC. Its protein is CASSPGGAVSYEQYF. The variable domain in full, completed from reference TRBV7-2 and TRBJ2-7, reads GAGVSQSPSNKVTEKGKDVELRCDPISGHTALYWYRQSLGQGLEFLIYFQGNSAPDKSGLPSDRFSAERTGGSVSTLTIQRTQQEDSAVYLCASSPGGAVSYEQYFGPGTRLTVT.

This clonotype was seen a handful of times. J is TRBJ2-3 and V is TRBV30, with D tentatively TRBD1 or TRBD2 (6 bases each). CDR3 length: 14 amino acids. The germline CDR1 and CDR2 sequences are GTSNPN and SVGIG (reference sequence). V was trimmed by 4 bases and J by 3 bases, leaving 14 bases between them. The CDR3 nucleotides read TGTGCCTGGATCCCCCGGGGGCGGACAGATACGCAGTATTTT. Amino acid sequence: CAWIPRGRTDTQYF.

The chain's CDR3 is CASSWGGMTEAFF. For the CDR3, the DNA is TGTGCCAGCAGTTGGGGGGGTATGACTGAAGCTTTCTTT. The chain uses TRBV6-5 and TRBJ1-1; TRBD1 might be the D (5 bases). Trimming took 4 bases from V and 5 from J, leaving 11 bases between them. There are 13 residues in the CDR3. Germline V lookup: CDR1 MNHEY, CDR2 SVGAGI.

The V call is TRBV5-6, the J call TRBJ1-2; 9 nucleotides match TRBD1. This CDR3 is 14 amino acids long. The trim removed 5 bases at V and 8 bases at J, leaving 10 bases unmatched. Germline-derived CDR1 and CDR2 are SGHDT and YYEEEE. The CDR3 here is CASRLTGGKMGYTF. The CDR3 DNA sequence: TGTGCCAGCAGATTAACAGGGGGCAAGATGGGCTACACCTTC.

This clonotype was recorded once. V is TRBV29-1 and J is TRBJ1-5; D is uncertain. V was shortened by 6 bases and J by 12 bases, with 21 bases between the two germline ends. Germline loops: CDR1 SQVTM, CDR2 ANQGSEA. The CDR3 contains 13 residues. CDR3 coding DNA: TGCAGCGTCAAGGAGAGGGCGTCTGGGTACCAGCATTTT. Encoded protein: CSVKERASGYQHF. Based on the CDR3 plus reference TRBV29-1 and TRBJ1-5, the full variable domain is SAVISQKPSRDICQRGTSLTIQCQVDSQVTMMFWYRQQPGQSLTLIATANQGSEATYESGFVIDKFPISRPNLTFSTLTVSNMSPEDSSIYLCSVKERASGYQHFGDGTRLSIL.

This clonotype has only a few counts. The genes are TRBV10-3 and TRBJ2-7, with 7 bases identical to TRBD1. V shed 4 bases and J 4 bases; nucleotides not matched to a gene: 7. There are 14 residues in the CDR3. Germline assignment: CDR1 ENHRY and CDR2 SYGVKD. The CDR3 DNA reads TGTGCCATCAGTGGGGGGTACAGGGGATACGAGCAGTACTTC. Protein: CAISGGYRGYEQYF.

This clonotype was counted ten times or more. This chain joins TRBV12-3 or TRBV12-4 and TRBJ1-5, with D possibly matching TRBD1 (6 bases). The CDR3 has 15 amino acids. V was shortened by 5 bases and J by 2 bases, with 13 bases between the two germline ends. The CDR3 loop reads CASSPKGVGNQPQHF. As DNA, the CDR3 is TGTGCCAGCAGTCCCAAGGGGGTTGGCAATCAGCCCCAGCATTTT.

The chain joins TRBV10-3 to TRBJ2-7; D ambiguous. The CDR3 runs to 13 residues. V was pared by 10 bases and J by 2 bases, with 15 bases between. Germline V lookup: CDR1 ENHRY, CDR2 SYGVKD. Here the CDR3 reads CATSPGSTYEQYF. The DNA for the CDR3 is TGTGCCACCTCACCCGGCAGTACCTACGAGCAGTACTTC.

This clonotype was picked up a small number of times. The chain carries TRBV6-5 and TRBJ2-7; 8 positions agree with TRBD1. Unmatched junction bases numbered 12, after V lost 2 bases and J lost 0 bases. The germline gives CDR1 MNHEY, CDR2 SVGAGI. This CDR3 region has 18 residues. The CDR3 sequence: CASSYPKAPGQASYEQYF. The CDR3 coding sequence is TGTGCCAGCAGTTACCCTAAGGCGCCGGGACAGGCCTCCTACGAGCAGTACTTC.

The chain couples TRBV27 to TRBJ1-6; D might be TRBD1 (5 bases). Trimming stripped 5 bases from V and 0 bases from J, with 14 bases between. Germline CDR1 reads MNHEY; CDR2 reads SMNVEV (reference sequence). The CDR3 has 17 residues. For the CDR3, the DNA is TGTGCCAGCAGTCCGAAAGACAGAACCTCCTATAATTCACCCCTCCACTTT. Amino acids: CASSPKDRTSYNSPLHF.

V gene TRBV5-1 combines with J gene TRBJ2-7; TRBD1 aligns across 9 bases. V shed 4 bases and J 5 bases; nucleotides not matched to a gene: 7. Germline loops: CDR1 SGHRS, CDR2 YFSETQ. The CDR3 has 14 residues. CDR3 coding DNA: TGCGCCAGCAGCACCCGGGACAGGGTTGACGAGCAGTACTTC. It encodes CASSTRDRVDEQYF.

This clonotype was seen more than once but under ten times. The rearrangement joins TRBV12-3 or TRBV12-4 to TRBJ2-3; tentatively, D is TRBD1 (6 bases). Trimming pared 3 bases from V and 3 bases from J, leaving 13 bases between. The CDR3 loop spans 15 amino acids. This chain's CDR3 is CASSFGQGWTDTQYF. The CDR3 bases are TGTGCCAGCAGTTTCGGCCAGGGGTGGACAGATACGCAGTATTTT.

The chain has TRBV3-1 and TRBJ1-2; D call uncertain. CDR1 and CDR2 (germline): LGHDT, YNNKEL (reference sequence). The CDR3 is made up of 13 amino acids. Trimming left V 4 bases short and J 8 bases short, with 14 bases between. CDR3 region: CASSPPGLTGYTF. Written as DNA, the CDR3 is TGTGCCAGCAGCCCACCCGGACTAACAGGCTACACCTTC.

This clonotype was recorded a few times. The chain links TRBV5-1 to TRBJ2-1, with TRBD2 identical over 7 bases. There are 13 residues in the CDR3. Germline values: CDR1 SGHRS, CDR2 YFSETQ. Trimming cost V 1 base and J 15 bases; bases outside gene matches: 10. The CDR3 DNA is TGCGCCAGCAGCTTGTCGAGCGGGAAATTTCGGTTCTTC. Translation gives CASSLSSGKFRFF.

This clonotype was found a few times. V gene TRBV4-1 combines with J gene TRBJ1-1; 7 nucleotides align to TRBD1. The CDR3 consists of 15 residues. The germline gives CDR1 MGHRA, CDR2 YSYEKL. V lost 3 bases to trimming and J lost 4 bases; unmatched junction nucleotides: 8. The chain's CDR3 is CASSQPDRLSTEAFF. As DNA, the CDR3 is TGCGCCAGCAGCCAGCCGGACAGGCTTTCCACTGAAGCTTTCTTT.